Following are 21 T cell receptor beta chains from one sample sequenced in a study of blood T cell repertoires in COVID-19. This table comes from immunoSEQ multiplex PCR, and its TCRdb copy is limited to in-frame clones, with some not included. The top ten clones hold 2% to 3% of a sample with approximately 30,000 clones, more than 80% of them seen once. What was sequenced was peripheral blood. The receptors were sampled from a human donor in a cohort sampled during active COVID-19.

On this clone: This specimen includes other DNA sequences encoding the same CDR3. The genes are TRBV5-1 and TRBJ2-7; 7 bases match TRBD1. V lost 0 bases, J lost 0 bases, and 6 bases stayed unmatched. Germline CDR1 SGHRS, CDR2 YFSETQ. The CDR3 has 16 residues. The CDR3 protein is CASSLGQGESSYEQYF. The CDR3 DNA follows: TGCGCCAGCAGCTTGGGGCAGGGGGAGAGCTCCTACGAGCAGTACTTC.

The V and J genes are TRBV9 and TRBJ1-6; TRBD1 might be the D (6 bases). Germline lookup yields CDR1 SGDLS and CDR2 YYNGEE. Trimming left V 3 bases short and J 3 bases short, with 13 bases between. The CDR3 runs 16 residues. CDR3 sequence: CASSAFGQNYNSPLHF. The CDR3 DNA is TGTGCCAGCAGCGCCTTCGGACAGAACTATAATTCACCCCTCCACTTT.

The chain recombines TRBV6-6 with TRBJ2-7; D is possibly TRBD1 (5 bases). This CDR3 region has 13 residues. The V end lost 7 bases, the J end lost 2 bases, and 12 bases lay between the germline ends. Looked up from germline, CDR1 is MNHNY and CDR2 is SVGAGI (reference sequence). DNA of the CDR3: TGTGCCAGCATCGACAGCTTCACCTACGAGCAGTACTTC. Encoded protein: CASIDSFTYEQYF.

CDR3 loop: CASSLRLPTGGYTF. The DNA for the CDR3 is TGTGCCAGCAGCTTAAGGCTCCCCACAGGTGGCTACACCTTC. This rearrangement joins TRBV7-3 to TRBJ1-2; D possibly corresponds to TRBD1 (5 bases). Germline CDR1 SGHTA, CDR2 FQGTGA. This CDR3 has 14 amino acids. Trimming left V 1 base short and J 7 bases short, with 13 bases between.

This clone was seen a handful of times. This sequence joins TRBV6-5 and TRBJ2-3; possibly TRBD1 for D (6 bases). The CDR3 runs to 15 residues. The V gene lost 5 bases and the J gene lost 2 bases, with 14 bases spanning the gap. Germline CDR1 MNHEY, CDR2 SVGAGI. The CDR3 spells CASSPRNRATDTQYF. The CDR3 region has the DNA TGTGCCAGCAGTCCACGGAACAGGGCCACAGATACGCAGTATTTT.

The chain employs TRBV15 and TRBJ2-3; tentative D call: TRBD1 (6 bases). The length of the CDR3 is 15 residues. The V end was cut by 3 bases, the J end by 1 base, with 11 bases between. Germline CDR1 is LNHNV and CDR2 is YYDKDF (reference sequence). The CDR3 protein is CATSRDSQGTDTQYF. Written as DNA, the CDR3 is TGTGCCACCAGCAGGGACAGTCAGGGCACAGATACGCAGTATTTT. Complete variable domain (other parts from reference TRBV15 and TRBJ2-3): DAMVIQNPRYQVTQFGKPVTLSCSQTLNHNVMYWYQQKSSQAPKLLFHYYDKDFNNEADTPDNFQSRRPNTSFCFLDIRSPGLGDTAMYLCATSRDSQGTDTQYFGPGTRLTVL.

This chain uses TRBV23-1 with TRBJ1-1; D uncertain. TRBV23-1 is flagged as an ORF with uncertain function. V was trimmed by 3 bases and J by 5 bases, leaving 7 bases between them. The CDR3 has 12 amino acids. CDR3 loop: CASSHPRTEAFF. DNA of the CDR3: TGCGCCAGCAGTCACCCGAGGACTGAAGCTTTCTTT.

The chain couples TRBV11-2 to TRBJ2-5, with D possibly matching TRBD1 (5 bases). CDR3 length equals 13 residues. The V end was cut by 5 bases, the J end by 5 bases, with 12 bases between. Germline values: CDR1 SGHAT, CDR2 FQNNGV. The CDR3 nucleotides are TGTGCCAGCAGCACAACAGGTTCCGAGACCCAGTACTTC. As protein: CASSTTGSETQYF.

The V and J genes are TRBV19 and TRBJ1-1, with D uncertain. V lost 7 bases and J lost 1, with 10 bases in between. Germline values: CDR1 LNHDA, CDR2 SQIVND (reference sequence). This CDR3 is 13 amino acids long. CDR3 region: CASMVQPNTEAFF. The CDR3, as DNA: TGTGCCAGTATGGTACAGCCGAACACTGAAGCTTTCTTT.

The CDR3: CSAGDYGYTF. The DNA for the CDR3 is TGCAGTGCAGGAGACTATGGCTACACCTTC. The chain links TRBV20-1 to TRBJ1-2, with unresolved D. The V end was cut by 6 bases, the J end by 3 bases, with 5 bases between. From germline, CDR1 is DFQATT and CDR2 SNEGSKA (reference sequence). CDR3 length: 10 amino acids.

This clone occurred once. The chain uses TRBV6-2 or TRBV6-3 and TRBJ2-7; D perhaps matches TRBD2 (6 bases). V was cut by 5 bases and J by 2 bases, with 19 bases left in between. This CDR3 is 16 amino acids long. Germline values: CDR1 MNHEY, CDR2 SVGEGT. DNA of the CDR3: TGTGCCAGCAGTATCGGTGGCGGGGACGGAACCTACGAGCAGTACTTC. Translated, it gives CASSIGGGDGTYEQYF.

V and J are TRBV3-1 (or the pseudogene TRBV3-2) and TRBJ2-3, with 9 bases identical to TRBD2. Germline V gene sequence: CDR1 LGHDT, CDR2 YNNKEL (reference sequence). This CDR3 spans 15 amino acids. Unmatched junction bases numbered 6, after V lost 3 bases and J lost 5 bases. As DNA, the CDR3 is TGTGCCAGCAGCCATAGCTCGACTAGCGGAGATACGCAGTATTTT. Its protein product is CASSHSSTSGDTQYF.

The rearrangement joins TRBV9 to TRBJ2-2; 7 bases are a match to TRBD1. Per germline, CDR1 SGDLS and CDR2 YYNGEE. The CDR3 contains 19 residues. V shed 3 bases, J shed 0 bases, and the junction held 14 bases outside the gene matches. The DNA for the CDR3 is TGTGCCAGCAGCGCCGGACAGGCCAACCTTATTGCGAACACCGGGGAGCTGTTTTTT. This gives the protein CASSAGQANLIANTGELFF.

The chain has TRBV6-1 and TRBJ2-3; TRBD2 agrees at 8 bases. V shed 3 bases, J shed 0 bases, and the junction held 2 bases outside the gene matches. The CDR3 has 15 amino acids. The germline gives CDR1 MNHNS, CDR2 SASEGT. The CDR3 sequence is CASSDRGGSTDTQYF. DNA for the CDR3: TGTGCCAGCAGTGACCGCGGGGGGAGCACAGATACGCAGTATTTT.

The V call is TRBV6-1, the J call TRBJ2-2, with D tentatively TRBD2 (5 bases). V was trimmed by 2 bases and J by 7 bases, leaving 17 bases between them. Germline V lookup: CDR1 MNHNS, CDR2 SASEGT. The CDR3 spans 16 residues. The DNA of the CDR3 is TGTGCCAGCAGTGAATTAGCTACGGGGTGGTTCGGGGAGCTGTTTTTT. Translating gives CASSELATGWFGELFF.

CDR3 in amino acids: CASSPPYRLARAGNEQFF. CDR3 sequence (DNA): TGTGCCAGCAGCCCCCCGTACCGACTAGCGCGGGCCGGCAATGAGCAGTTCTTC. This sequence joins TRBV7-9 and TRBJ2-1; TRBD2 matches at 8 bases. Germline V lookup: CDR1 SEHNR, CDR2 FQNEAQ (reference sequence). With V trimmed by 5 bases and J by 6 bases, 18 bases remained unmatched. The CDR3 loop spans 18 amino acids.

The V and J genes are TRBV10-3 and TRBJ1-3; D not certain. Between the trimmed V and J ends, which lost 5 bases and 0 bases, there was a span of 11 bases. Germline V gene data show CDR1 as ENHRY and CDR2 as SYGVKD. This CDR3 comprises 15 residues. CDR3 in amino acids: CAISPQVLSGNTIYF. The CDR3, as DNA: TGTGCCATCAGTCCTCAGGTCCTCTCTGGAAACACCATATATTTT.

The table lists this clone with a count of one. This chain links TRBV9 with TRBJ1-4, with TRBD1 identical over 10 bases. The germline V gene encodes CDR1 SGDLS and CDR2 YYNGEE. This CDR3 has 14 amino acids. The V segment lost 2 bases and the J segment 8 bases; nucleotides outside the gene matches: 3. The CDR3 sequence: CASSVTGGIEKLFF. DNA for the CDR3: TGTGCCAGCAGCGTGACAGGGGGCATCGAAAAACTGTTTTTT.

This clone showed up just once. The rearrangement joins TRBV27 to TRBJ1-2; 7 nucleotides agree with TRBD1. With 6 bases clipped from V and 4 bases from J, the junction kept 8 bases outside the gene matches. Per the germline V gene, CDR1 is MNHEY and CDR2 is SMNVEV (reference sequence). The CDR3 extends over 14 amino acids. The CDR3 spells CASSPGGRTYGYTF. CDR3 coding DNA: TGTGCCAGCAGCCCAGGGGGACGGACCTATGGCTACACCTTC.

This clone has just a few counts. The chain joins TRBV4-1 to TRBJ1-6, with a tentative D call TRBD1 (5 bases). CDR1 and CDR2 (germline): MGHRA, YSYEKL. The V and J ends lost 0 bases and 6 bases respectively, with 9 bases between them. The CDR3 covers 15 residues. This chain's CDR3 is CASSQDLGANSPLHF. The CDR3 nucleotides are TGCGCCAGCAGCCAAGATTTAGGGGCTAATTCACCCCTCCACTTT.

The rearrangement joins TRBV4-1 to TRBJ1-1; no reliable D call. Trimming took 3 bases from V and 5 from J, leaving 13 bases between them. Germline V gives CDR1 MGHRA, CDR2 YSYEKL. The CDR3 has 14 residues. CDR3 sequence reads: CASSQGGVRTEAFF. CDR3 sequence (DNA): TGCGCCAGCAGCCAGGGCGGGGTTCGGACTGAAGCTTTCTTT.